A selection of T cell receptor beta chains follows, all from one sample in a study of CD8+ T cells in alopecia areata. The protocol was immunoSEQ multiplex PCR, while the TCRdb copy is restricted to in-frame clones and leaves out a portion. The sample contains 150,000 to 200,000 clones, about three fifths of which appear only once. This specimen consisted of CD4+ T cells sorted from blood, obtained around week 50, from a patient treated with tofacitinib. Source of these receptors: a human donor with alopecia areata. The CDR3 runs from the conserved cysteine through the conserved F or W. A D gene is named only where the DNA matches it firmly. The size of a clone is reported for some rows only, either as once, few or many, or as a class for expanded clones.

D gene: TRBD2; clone size: .; J gene: TRBJ2-3; V gene: TRBV29-1; CDR3 DNA: TGCAGCGTTCGACTAAGGACTAGACGGGGCACAGATACGCAGTATTTT; CDR3 protein: CSVRLRTRRGTDTQYF
D gene: .; clone size: .; J gene: TRBJ2-7; V gene: TRBV5-6; CDR3 DNA: TGTGCCAGCAGCTTGCCCGCAGGGTACGAGCAGTACTTC; CDR3 protein: CASSLPAGYEQYF
D gene: .; clone size: .; J gene: TRBJ1-2; V gene: TRBV7-2; CDR3 DNA: TGTGCCAGCAGCTTAGAACCCGTAGGAGGCGGCTACACCTTC; CDR3 protein: CASSLEPVGGGYTF
D gene: .; clone size: .; J gene: TRBJ1-1; V gene: TRBV28; CDR3 DNA: TGTGCCAGCAACCTCGGGGGCCCGAACACTGAAGCTTTCTTT; CDR3 protein: CASNLGGPNTEAFF
D gene: TRBD2; clone size: few; J gene: TRBJ2-5; V gene: TRBV4-3; CDR3 DNA: TGCGCCAGCAGCCTTGTAGCGGGGGGTTACCAAGAGACCCAGTACTTC; CDR3 protein: CASSLVAGGYQETQYF
D gene: TRBD1; clone size: .; J gene: TRBJ1-5; V gene: TRBV4-3; CDR3 DNA: TGCGCCAGCAGCCAAGCTCAAGGGGGCCAGCCCCAGCATTTT; CDR3 protein: CASSQAQGGQPQHF
D gene: .; clone size: few; J gene: TRBJ1-1; V gene: TRBV2; CDR3 DNA: TGTGCCAGCAGTGACTTTCCGTCCGGGGGTGTGTTTTCCTTT; CDR3 protein: CASSDFPSGGVFSF
D gene: TRBD2; clone size: .; J gene: TRBJ2-7; V gene: TRBV29-1; CDR3 DNA: TGCAGCGCCCGGGAGGGAGACTACGAGCAGTACTTC; CDR3 protein: CSAREGDYEQYF
D gene: TRBD1; clone size: many; J gene: TRBJ1-1; V gene: TRBV6-1; CDR3 DNA: TGTGCCAGCAGGGACAGGGCCGCCACTGAAGCTTTCTTT; CDR3 protein: CASRDRAATEAFF
D gene: TRBD2; clone size: .; J gene: TRBJ2-2; V gene: TRBV5-1; CDR3 DNA: TGCGCCAGCAGCTTGTCACTAGCGACGAACACCGGGGAGCTGTTTTTT; CDR3 protein: CASSLSLATNTGELFF
D gene: .; clone size: .; J gene: TRBJ2-2; V gene: TRBV30; CDR3 DNA: TGTGCCTGGAGTTTGAGTGGGCCAGGCCGGTCCGGGGAGCTGTTTTTT; CDR3 protein: CAWSLSGPGRSGELFF
D gene: .; clone size: .; J gene: TRBJ1-2; V gene: TRBV29-1; CDR3 DNA: TGCAGCTATGGGGGTAACTATGGCTACACCTTC; CDR3 protein: CSYGGNYGYTF
D gene: TRBD1; clone size: .; J gene: TRBJ1-6; V gene: TRBV18; CDR3 DNA: TGTGCCAGCTCACCACTAGGACAGGGGAATTCACCCCTCCACTTT; CDR3 protein: CASSPLGQGNSPLHF
D gene: .; clone size: once; J gene: TRBJ2-1; V gene: TRBV5-6; CDR3 DNA: .; CDR3 protein: CASTYWGQGSKFF
D gene: TRBD1; clone size: .; J gene: TRBJ1-1; V gene: TRBV30; CDR3 DNA: TGTGCCTGGGTACAGGGGAGCACTGAAGCTTTCTTT; CDR3 protein: CAWVQGSTEAFF
D gene: .; clone size: .; J gene: TRBJ1-1; V gene: TRBV20-1; CDR3 DNA: TGCAGTTCCCAATACAGGGATGAAGCTTTCTTT; CDR3 protein: CSSQYRDEAFF
D gene: .; clone size: .; J gene: TRBJ2-2; V gene: TRBV2; CDR3 DNA: TGTGCCAGCAGTTCGGGACCGCCGGGGACCGGGGAGCTGTTTTTT; CDR3 protein: CASSSGPPGTGELFF
D gene: TRBD2; clone size: .; J gene: TRBJ2-1; V gene: TRBV4-2; CDR3 DNA: TGTGCCAGCAGGGGTAGCGGGAGAGCTGATGAGCAGTTCTTC; CDR3 protein: CASRGSGRADEQFF
D gene: .; clone size: .; J gene: TRBJ2-3; V gene: TRBV7-2; CDR3 DNA: TGTGCCAGCAGCTTAGTTTTCACAGATACGCAGTATTTT; CDR3 protein: CASSLVFTDTQYF
D gene: .; clone size: .; J gene: TRBJ1-5; V gene: TRBV27; CDR3 DNA: TGTGCCAGCAGTCCGCCAAATCAGCCCCAGCATTTT; CDR3 protein: CASSPPNQPQHF
D gene: .; clone size: few; J gene: TRBJ2-1; V gene: TRBV29-1; CDR3 DNA: TGCAGCGTTGAGGGGACACTTGTCCACAATGAGCAGTTCTTC; CDR3 protein: CSVEGTLVHNEQFF
D gene: .; clone size: .; J gene: TRBJ2-7; V gene: TRBV28; CDR3 DNA: TGTGCCAGCAGCTGGGGCAGAGCTAACAACGAGCAGTACTTC; CDR3 protein: CASSWGRANNEQYF
D gene: .; clone size: .; J gene: TRBJ1-1; V gene: TRBV29-1; CDR3 DNA: TGCAGCGTCGAGGTCCAGGGACGGAACACTGAAGCTTTCTTT; CDR3 protein: CSVEVQGRNTEAFF
D gene: TRBD1; clone size: .; J gene: TRBJ1-2; V gene: TRBV25-1; CDR3 DNA: TGTGCCAGCAGTGAACGGACAGGGAGAGGCTACACCTTC; CDR3 protein: CASSERTGRGYTF
D gene: .; clone size: .; J gene: TRBJ1-2; V gene: TRBV5-6; CDR3 DNA: TGTGCCAGCAGCCCAGGACTCACCACCTACGTTGGCTACACCTTC; CDR3 protein: CASSPGLTTYVGYTF
D gene: .; clone size: .; J gene: TRBJ1-2; V gene: TRBV27; CDR3 DNA: TGTGCCAGCAGCCCTACAGGGTTAGGTGGTTTGGATGGCTACACCTTC; CDR3 protein: CASSPTGLGGLDGYTF